One sample yielded the 23 T cell receptor beta chains listed below, sequenced in a study of T-cell reconstitution after alpha-beta-depleted transplantation in children. It was with unique molecular identifiers that the TCRbeta library was prepared. Each CDR3 protein gets one entry after TCRdb re-called the PCR reads with MiXCR. The sample records some 840,000 distinct CDR3 sequences, roughly 15% being singletons. The sample here was PBMCs, mostly from graft donor cells, taken 360 days after TCRalphabeta/CD19-depleted stem cell transplant. The source of these receptors is a male patient between 5 and 17 years old who had a stem cell transplant for acute lymphoblastic leukemia, so the T cells may come from the graft donor.

This chain links TRBV7-2 with TRBJ2-3; 7 positions agree with TRBD2. The CDR3 totals 14 residues. From germline, CDR1 is SGHTA and CDR2 FQGNSA. J lost 9 bases, V lost 0 bases, and 6 bases had no gene match. CDR3 region: CASSLAFAGATQYF. DNA for the CDR3: TGTGCCAGCAGCTTAGCTTTTGCGGGAGCCACGCAGTATTTT. Variable domain in full (rest from reference TRBV7-2 and TRBJ2-3): GAGVSQSPSNKVTEKGKDVELRCDPISGHTALYWYRQSLGQGLEFLIYFQGNSAPDKSGLPSDRFSAERTGGSVSTLTIQRTQQEDSAVYLCASSLAFAGATQYFGPGTRLTVL.

This chain uses TRBV6-5 with TRBJ1-1; 9 bases agree with TRBD1. This CDR3 comprises 18 residues. The germline gives CDR1 MNHEY, CDR2 SVGAGI. J was trimmed by 1 base and V by 3 bases; bases with no gene match: 12. This CDR3 reads CASSYGTGRIRPNTEAFF. The CDR3 coding sequence is TGTGCCAGCAGTTATGGGACAGGGCGTATAAGACCGAACACTGAAGCTTTCTTT.

The chain has TRBV12-3 or TRBV12-4 and TRBJ1-5; no clear D. This CDR3 contains 15 residues. Trimming removed 7 bases from V and 4 bases from J, with 17 bases in between. CDR3 bases: TGTGCCAGCATGAGAGAGAGGGCCGGAAATCAGCCCCAGCATTTT. Translation gives CASMRERAGNQPQHF.

There are many counts of this clonotype. The chain is built from TRBV7-9 and TRBJ2-7, with a possible D match to TRBD2 (6 bases). CDR3 length: 15 amino acids. The germline V gene has CDR1 SEHNR and CDR2 FQNEAQ (reference sequence). The V and J ends lost 2 bases and 0 bases respectively, with 11 bases between them. The CDR3 region is CASSLRGTGSYEQYF. The CDR3 bases are TGTGCCAGCAGCTTACGCGGGACGGGCTCCTACGAGCAGTACTTC. The full variable domain, completed using reference TRBV7-9 and TRBJ2-7, is DTGVSQNPRHKITKRGQNVTFRCDPISEHNRLYWYRQTLGQGPEFLTYFQNEAQLEKSRLLSDRFSAERPKGSFSTLEIQRTEQGDSAMYLCASSLRGTGSYEQYFGPGTRLTVT.

This clonotype has more than one count but fewer than ten. This sequence may be a read error, since a much larger clone differs from it by one base. The V gene is TRBV20-1, the J gene TRBJ2-2; no firm D call. The germline V gene has CDR1 DFQATT and CDR2 SNEGSKA (reference sequence). CDR3 length: 15 residues. In DNA, the CDR3 is TGCTGTGCTAGAGACCCCAGGAAACACACCGGGGAGCTGTTTTTT. Translated, it gives CCARDPRKHTGELFF.

The chain recombines TRBV6-5 with TRBJ2-2, with D hard to call. Germline V gene sequence: CDR1 MNHEY, CDR2 SVGAGI. V lost 0 bases, J lost 4 bases, and 12 bases lay in between. This CDR3 contains 16 residues. As DNA, the CDR3 is TGTGCCAGCAGTTACTCGATTCTAGTAGGCACCGGGGAGCTGTTTTTT. This encodes CASSYSILVGTGELFF.

In its sample, this clonotype was seen many times. The V gene is TRBV4-1, the J gene TRBJ2-3; 7 bases fit TRBD1. The germline V gene has CDR1 MGHRA and CDR2 YSYEKL. With V trimmed by 1 base and J by 0 bases, 4 bases remained unmatched. This CDR3 has 16 amino acids. The CDR3 sequence: CASSQVGTASTDTQYF. As DNA, the CDR3 is TGCGCCAGCAGCCAAGTAGGGACAGCTAGCACAGATACGCAGTATTTT.

The gene calls are TRBV4-1 and TRBJ2-2; D is unclear. Per germline, CDR1 MGHRA and CDR2 YSYEKL. Trimming left V 1 base short and J 0 bases short, with 6 bases between. The CDR3 totals 15 residues. This chain's CDR3 is CASSQVSPNTGELFF. As DNA, the CDR3 is TGCGCCAGCAGCCAAGTAAGCCCGAACACCGGGGAGCTGTTTTTT.

The J gene is TRBJ2-4, the V gene TRBV20-1; a weak D match, TRBD2 (6 bases). The CDR3 spans 16 residues. Germline values: CDR1 DFQATT, CDR2 SNEGSKA (reference sequence). The V gene lost 1 base and the J gene lost 5 bases, with 18 bases spanning the gap. The CDR3 DNA reads as TGCAGTGCTAGAGGTTTCCGGGGGACCTCCCAAAACATTCAGTACTTC. It codes for CSARGFRGTSQNIQYF.

The rearrangement links TRBV6-1 to TRBJ1-2; D ambiguous. This CDR3 is 13 amino acids long. V was shortened by 2 bases and J by 4 bases, with 8 bases between the two germline ends. Germline V gene lookup returns CDR1 MNHNS and CDR2 SASEGT. CDR3 residues: CASSEPGFYGYTF. The CDR3 DNA reads TGTGCCAGCAGTGAACCCGGTTTCTATGGCTACACCTTC.

The V call is TRBV27, the J call TRBJ2-2, with a weak D call TRBD2 (5 bases). V was shortened by 3 bases and J by 9 bases, with 17 bases between the two germline ends. This CDR3 has 15 residues. The V gene's germline CDR1 is MNHEY and CDR2 SMNVEV (reference sequence). The chain's CDR3 is CASSLGPSLLRELFF. For the CDR3, the DNA is TGTGCCAGCAGTTTGGGTCCTAGCCTCCTCCGGGAGCTGTTTTTT.

This clonotype was detected ten times or more. This chain joins TRBV12-3 or TRBV12-4 and TRBJ1-6; perhaps TRBD1 as D (6 bases). The V and J ends lost 6 bases and 10 bases respectively, with 16 bases between them. There are 14 residues in the CDR3. The CDR3 spells CASRFDRLNSPLHF. CDR3 sequence (DNA): TGTGCCAGCAGATTCGACAGGCTAAACTCACCCCTCCACTTT.

This clonotype showed up just a few times. The rearrangement links TRBV5-1 to TRBJ1-2; 7 nucleotides align to TRBD1. Germline lookup yields CDR1 SGHRS and CDR2 YFSETQ. The CDR3 covers 15 residues. Trimming removed 4 bases from V and 6 bases from J; junction bases left unmatched: 12. The CDR3 protein is CASSAAGQLSDGYTF. The CDR3, as DNA: TGCGCCAGCAGCGCGGCGGGACAGCTATCGGATGGCTACACCTTC.

This clonotype has at least ten counts. The junction shows a germline mismatch at one end, possibly a read error. V usage is TRBV5-1 and J usage is TRBJ2-1; D possibly corresponds to TRBD2 (5 bases). Germline CDR1 and CDR2: SGHRS and YFSETQ. The CDR3 has 15 amino acids. The CDR3 sequence is CASSLAAGSYNEQFF. As DNA, the CDR3 is TGTGCCAGCAGCTTAGCTGCGGGCTCCTACAATGAGCAGTTCTTC.

This clonotype occurred many times. The chain employs TRBV12-3 or TRBV12-4 and TRBJ1-2, with D possibly being TRBD1 (5 bases). V gave up 8 bases and J gave up 6 bases, with 13 bases separating them. The CDR3 has 12 residues. CDR3 sequence: CASPAGIDGYTF. The CDR3 coding sequence is TGTGCCAGCCCCGCAGGGATTGATGGCTACACCTTC.

This clonotype occurred a few times. The rearrangement uses TRBV15 and TRBJ2-3; D is perhaps TRBD2 (6 bases). This CDR3 is 15 amino acids long. Trimming stripped 0 bases from V and 2 bases from J, with 9 bases between. CDR1 is LNHNV, CDR2 YYDKDF, per germline (reference sequence). CDR3 in DNA: TGTGCCACCAGCAGAGATTTGGGACTCACAGATACGCAGTATTTT. It specifies CATSRDLGLTDTQYF.

The chain links TRBV12-5 to TRBJ2-1; no firm D call. Trimming left V 6 bases short and J 0 bases short, with 12 bases between. CDR1 LGHNT and CDR2 FRNRAP come from the germline V gene. This CDR3 region has 15 residues. The CDR3 region is CASGIRLGSYNEQFF. CDR3 nucleotide sequence: TGTGCTAGTGGGATCCGACTCGGCTCCTACAATGAGCAGTTCTTC. The complete variable domain, with remaining parts taken from reference TRBV12-5 and TRBJ2-1, reads DARVTQTPRHKVTEMGQEVTMRCQPILGHNTVFWYRQTMMQGLELLAYFRNRAPLDDSGMPKDRFSAEMPDATLATLKIQPSEPRDSAVYFCASGIRLGSYNEQFFGPGTRLTVL.

The V call is TRBV20-1, the J call TRBJ2-5; D may be TRBD2 (6 bases). Germline V gives CDR1 DFQATT, CDR2 SNEGSKA (reference sequence). The CDR3 extends over 13 amino acids. The ends were cut back, 5 bases at V and 1 base at J, with 11 bases in the middle. The CDR3 here is CSAFPGVQETQYF. The CDR3 nucleotides are TGCAGTGCTTTCCCGGGAGTCCAAGAGACCCAGTACTTC.

This sequence joins TRBV5-5 and TRBJ2-5, with TRBD1 matching over 7 bases. The CDR3 sequence is 14 residues long. V dropped 1 base and J dropped 6; count of bases not matched to a gene: 6. Per germline, CDR1 SGHKS and CDR2 YYEKEE (reference sequence). CDR3 coding DNA: TGTGCCAGCAGCTTGCCCCGACAGGGAAAGACCCAGTACTTC. Amino acids: CASSLPRQGKTQYF.

The chain joins TRBV7-9 to TRBJ1-2, with D possibly being TRBD1 (6 bases). The CDR3 spans 15 residues. Trimming took 1 base from V and 4 from J, leaving 13 bases between them. The germline gives CDR1 SEHNR, CDR2 FQNEAQ (reference sequence). The CDR3 nucleotides read TGTGCCAGCAGCTTAGTTGACAGGCCTATCTATGGCTACACCTTC. Residues: CASSLVDRPIYGYTF.

This clonotype has only a few counts. The rearrangement uses TRBV27 and TRBJ2-7; 7 positions match TRBD2. Trimming removed 3 bases from V and 1 base from J; junction bases left unmatched: 18. This CDR3 is 19 amino acids long. The germline CDR1 and CDR2 sequences are MNHEY and SMNVEV (reference sequence). The CDR3 bases are TGTGCCAGCAGTTTCTTTCCCTTGGTGGGAGGGCCTAGGTCCTACGAGCAGTACTTC. Translated, it gives CASSFFPLVGGPRSYEQYF.

This rearrangement joins TRBV5-1 to TRBJ2-5; D remains ambiguous. This CDR3 has 14 residues. Germline CDR1 reads SGHRS; CDR2 reads YFSETQ. V was cut by 0 bases and J by 0 bases, with 6 bases left in between. DNA of the CDR3: TGCGCCAGCAGCTTGGTGAACAACCAAGAGACCCAGTACTTC. This codes for CASSLVNNQETQYF.

The V and J genes are TRBV20-1 and TRBJ2-7, with 7 bases that match TRBD1. Germline CDR1 is DFQATT and CDR2 is SNEGSKA (reference sequence). The ends lost 5 bases at V and 0 bases at J; junction bases unmatched: 7. The CDR3 loop spans 14 amino acids. The CDR3 DNA is TGCAGTGCTGCCCGGGACAGTCTCTCCTACGAGCAGTACTTC. Its protein is CSAARDSLSYEQYF.